The next 30 T cell receptor beta chains were all read from a single sample in a study of T cell responses to AZD1222 COVID-19 vaccine. The assay was immunoSEQ multiplex PCR, and TCRdb's table has in-frame clones only and misses some. In the table there are 90,000 to 110,000 clones, over 75% of which are singletons. The sample here was peripheral blood, taken on day 0 of MenACWY control vaccination. The origin of the receptors is an adult in good health.

This chain connects TRBV13 to TRBJ1-2; 10 bases match TRBD1. Per germline, CDR1 PRHDT and CDR2 FYEKMQ (reference sequence). The V gene end was trimmed by 6 bases and the J gene end by 2 bases; junction bases not matched to a gene: 6. The CDR3 contains 15 residues. As DNA, the CDR3 is TGTGCCAGCAGTCCCGGGACAGGGGTAAACTATGGCTACACCTTC. This gives the protein CASSPGTGVNYGYTF. Looking up the rest from reference TRBV13 and TRBJ1-2 gives the full variable domain: AAGVIQSPRHLIKEKRETATLKCYPIPRHDTVYWYQQGPGQDPQFLISFYEKMQSDKGSIPDRFSAQQFSDYHSELNMSSLELGDSALYFCASSPGTGVNYGYTFGSGTRLTVV.

V is TRBV7-2 and J is TRBJ2-7; D might be TRBD1 (6 bases). Per the germline V gene, CDR1 is SGHTA and CDR2 is FQGNSA. The V and J ends lost 2 bases and 2 bases respectively, with 13 bases between them. There are 15 residues in the CDR3. The CDR3 spells CASSLSSTGAYEQYF. For the CDR3, the DNA is TGTGCCAGCAGCTTATCGTCGACAGGCGCCTACGAGCAGTACTTC. Combining the CDR3 with reference TRBV7-2 and TRBJ2-7 gives the whole variable domain GAGVSQSPSNKVTEKGKDVELRCDPISGHTALYWYRQSLGQGLEFLIYFQGNSAPDKSGLPSDRFSAERTGGSVSTLTIQRTQQEDSAVYLCASSLSSTGAYEQYFGPGTRLTVT.

This chain links TRBV28 with TRBJ1-1, with TRBD1 matching over 8 bases. Germline V lookup: CDR1 MDHEN, CDR2 SYDVKM. The CDR3 runs 14 residues. Trimming cost V 5 bases and J 0 bases; bases outside gene matches: 2. The CDR3 DNA sequence: TGTGCCAGCAGTGGACAGGGACTGAACACTGAAGCTTTCTTT. This encodes CASSGQGLNTEAFF.

The chain carries TRBV12-3 or TRBV12-4 and TRBJ1-1; no clear D gene. Trimming pared 1 base from V and 12 bases from J, leaving 9 bases between. The CDR3 spans 11 residues. The CDR3 nucleotides read TGTGCCAGCAGTTTAGGTCAGTCGTCTTTCTTT. Translated: CASSLGQSSFF.

V is TRBV18 and J is TRBJ1-5, with D possibly being TRBD1 (5 bases). The V and J ends lost 3 bases and 2 bases respectively, with 20 bases between them. This CDR3 contains 18 residues. Per the germline V gene, CDR1 is KGHSH and CDR2 is LQKENI. The DNA of the CDR3 is TGTGCCAGCTCACCCCCTTCGGGGGGATGGGGTGGCAATCAGCCCCAGCATTTT. Translation gives CASSPPSGGWGGNQPQHF.

This clone has only a few counts. This sequence joins TRBV5-1 and TRBJ2-7, with 9 positions matching TRBD1. The CDR3 runs 14 residues. Germline V gene lookup returns CDR1 SGHRS and CDR2 YFSETQ. V lost 4 bases and J lost 7; bases outside the gene matches: 9. CDR3 coding DNA: TGCGCCAGCAGCGACCCACAGGGGGCTGGGGAGCAGTACTTC. Residues: CASSDPQGAGEQYF. The full variable domain, rest sourced from reference TRBV5-1 and TRBJ2-7, is KAGVTQTPRYLIKTRGQQVTLSCSPISGHRSVSWYQQTPGQGLQFLFEYFSETQRNKGNFPGRFSGRQFSNSRSEMNVSTLELGDSALYLCASSDPQGAGEQYFGPGTRLTVT.

The chain has TRBV18 and TRBJ2-4, with 9 nucleotides matching TRBD1. The V gene end was trimmed by 2 bases and the J gene end by 9 bases; junction bases not matched to a gene: 8. The CDR3 contains 15 residues. From germline, CDR1 is KGHSH and CDR2 LQKENI. The CDR3 region has the DNA TGTGCCAGCTCACCAGGGACAGGGACCGGAATCATTCAGTACTTC. It yields the protein CASSPGTGTGIIQYF.

The rearrangement joins TRBV2 to TRBJ1-5; D is possibly TRBD1 (6 bases). CDR3 length equals 15 residues. In germline, CDR1 is SNHLY, CDR2 FYNNEI. The V end lost 4 bases, the J end lost 7 bases, and 17 bases lay between the germline ends. For the CDR3, the DNA is TGTGCCAGCAGTGGCGGGACACGGCTACAGCAGCCCCAGCATTTT. Protein: CASSGGTRLQQPQHF.

This sequence joins TRBV5-1 and TRBJ1-2; D gene unclear. Germline CDR1 reads SGHRS; CDR2 reads YFSETQ. The germline V and J ends were trimmed by 0 bases and 0 bases, with 12 bases remaining between them. This CDR3 has 16 amino acids. CDR3 bases: TGCGCCAGCAGCTTGGCCATCGGAACTACTAACTATGGCTACACCTTC. It yields the protein CASSLAIGTTNYGYTF. The entire variable domain, with the rest obtained from reference TRBV5-1 and TRBJ1-2, is as follows: KAGVTQTPRYLIKTRGQQVTLSCSPISGHRSVSWYQQTPGQGLQFLFEYFSETQRNKGNFPGRFSGRQFSNSRSEMNVSTLELGDSALYLCASSLAIGTTNYGYTFGSGTRLTVV.

This sequence joins TRBV11-2 and TRBJ2-7, with 10 bases identical to TRBD2. CDR3 size: 14 residues. Germline assignment: CDR1 SGHAT and CDR2 FQNNGV. J gave up 4 bases and V 5 bases, and 5 bases lay outside the gene matches. DNA for the CDR3: TGTGCCAGCAGCCCCCGGACTAGCGGATACGAGCAGTACTTC. Its translation is CASSPRTSGYEQYF.

The V and J genes are TRBV28 and TRBJ1-5; D not certain. Trimming left V 1 base short and J 0 bases short, with 10 bases between. The CDR3 extends over 16 amino acids. Looked up from germline, CDR1 is MDHEN and CDR2 is SYDVKM. The CDR3 spells CASSLYVSNSNQPQHF. The CDR3 DNA is TGTGCCAGCAGTTTATACGTCAGCAATAGCAATCAGCCCCAGCATTTT.

Here the CDR3 DNA reads TGTGCCAGCAGCTCCTTGGACAGGAGGTACGAGCAGTACTTC. Translating gives CASSSLDRRYEQYF. The gene calls are TRBV7-2 and TRBJ2-7, with 7 bases matching TRBD1. J was trimmed by 4 bases and V by 4 bases; bases with no gene match: 7. Germline V CDR1 and CDR2: SGHTA, FQGNSA. There are 14 residues in the CDR3.

The chain recombines TRBV5-1 with TRBJ2-3; D is perhaps TRBD2 (7 bases). CDR1 is SGHRS, CDR2 YFSETQ, per germline. The CDR3 has 18 residues. The ends were cut back, 1 base at V and 6 bases at J, with 24 bases in the middle. The chain's CDR3 is CASSLSWRGGPLRDTQYF. In nucleotides, the CDR3 is TGCGCCAGCAGCTTGAGTTGGAGGGGGGGTCCCCTCAGGGATACGCAGTATTTT.

The chain has TRBV6-1 and TRBJ1-1; possible D gene TRBD1, 5 bases. V gave up 2 bases and J gave up 0 bases, with 7 bases separating them. This CDR3 region has 14 residues. Per the germline V gene, CDR1 is MNHNS and CDR2 is SASEGT. The CDR3: CASSEIRVNTEAFF. DNA for the CDR3: TGTGCCAGCAGTGAAATCAGGGTGAACACTGAAGCTTTCTTT.

In DNA, the CDR3 is TGTGCCAGCAGGGCAACAGCCTTCTACGAGCAGTACTTC. Amino acids: CASRATAFYEQYF. V and J are TRBV2 and TRBJ2-7; D unclear. The CDR3 runs to 13 residues. The germline V and J ends were trimmed by 6 bases and 3 bases, with 12 bases remaining between them. Looked up from germline, CDR1 is SNHLY and CDR2 is FYNNEI.

This clone appeared once. The chain links TRBV2 to TRBJ2-5; D unclear. This CDR3 contains 13 residues. The V gene lost 7 bases and the J gene lost 0 bases, with 9 bases spanning the gap. Per germline, CDR1 SNHLY and CDR2 FYNNEI. CDR3 sequence reads: CASNVGYQETQYF. DNA for the CDR3: TGTGCCAGCAACGTCGGCTACCAAGAGACCCAGTACTTC.

The chain links TRBV30 to TRBJ2-7, with D possibly matching TRBD2 (6 bases). Germline V CDR1 and CDR2: GTSNPN, SVGIG (reference sequence). The germline V and J ends were trimmed by 0 bases and 1 base, with 10 bases remaining between them. The CDR3 length is 14 residues. The CDR3 region is CAWSVGSLSYEQYF. CDR3 DNA sequence: TGTGCCTGGAGTGTCGGGAGTCTGTCCTACGAGCAGTACTTC.

As DNA, the CDR3 is TGCGCCAGCAGCCCCGAGGGGCATAGGAACATTCAGTACTTC. Its translation is CASSPEGHRNIQYF. The chain links TRBV5-1 to TRBJ2-4; D assignment may be TRBD1 or TRBD2 (5 bases each). Deletions cut 4 bases from V and 7 bases from J, with 15 bases between. Germline V lookup: CDR1 SGHRS, CDR2 YFSETQ. The CDR3 sequence is 14 residues long. The full variable domain, rest sourced from reference TRBV5-1 and TRBJ2-4, is KAGVTQTPRYLIKTRGQQVTLSCSPISGHRSVSWYQQTPGQGLQFLFEYFSETQRNKGNFPGRFSGRQFSNSRSEMNVSTLELGDSALYLCASSPEGHRNIQYFGAGTRLSVL.

V gene TRBV9 combines with J gene TRBJ2-1; D is perhaps TRBD1 (6 bases). The germline CDR1 and CDR2 sequences are SGDLS and YYNGEE. The CDR3 has 18 amino acids. Trimming shortened V by 0 bases and J by 4 bases, and 20 bases separated the two germline ends. The DNA of the CDR3 is TGTGCCAGCAGCGTAGGGGGTGGGACATTCTCTGGGTACAATGAGCAGTTCTTC. It specifies CASSVGGGTFSGYNEQFF.

This clone was detected once. The identical CDR3 is also encoded by other nucleotide sequences in the sample. J is TRBJ2-7 and V is TRBV6-1; D remains ambiguous. Germline lookup yields CDR1 MNHNS and CDR2 SASEGT. Trimming pared 2 bases from V and 5 bases from J, leaving 10 bases between. This CDR3 is built from 13 residues. CDR3 loop: CASSEFGVDEQYF. In DNA form, the CDR3 reads TGTGCCAGCAGTGAATTTGGGGTCGACGAGCAGTACTTC.

The chain joins TRBV12-3 or TRBV12-4 to TRBJ1-5, with 8 nucleotides matching TRBD1. Trimming took 8 bases from V and 6 from J; bases not matched to a gene: 6. This CDR3 contains 13 residues. The CDR3 region is CASRVQGGQPQHF. The DNA of the CDR3 is TGTGCCAGCCGGGTACAGGGGGGTCAGCCCCAGCATTTT.

The V and J genes are TRBV25-1 and TRBJ2-3, with TRBD2 as a possible D gene (6 bases). Germline values: CDR1 MGHDK, CDR2 SYGVNS. V was clipped by 6 bases and J by 4 bases, with 14 bases between them. The CDR3 sequence is 14 residues long. The CDR3, as DNA: TGTGCCAGCAGCCCTGGGGGGAGTGCAGATACGCAGTATTTT. Protein sequence: CASSPGGSADTQYF.

This chain uses TRBV6-5 with TRBJ1-2, with D maybe TRBD1 (5 bases). Germline values: CDR1 MNHEY, CDR2 SVGAGI. Trimming took off 10 bases at V and 3 bases at J, with 18 bases between the two ends. The CDR3 sequence is 14 residues long. In DNA, the CDR3 is TGTGCCACCAGGAGAGGGGAGGGCTACTATGGCTACACCTTC. Protein: CATRRGEGYYGYTF.

The chain is built from TRBV14 and TRBJ2-2; D is ambiguous. Germline V gene data show CDR1 as SGHDN and CDR2 as FVKESK. The CDR3 consists of 15 residues. Trimming left V 4 bases short and J 3 bases short, with 12 bases between. CDR3 in DNA: TGTGCCAGCAGCCCCGTCGCCGGATACACCGGGGAGCTGTTTTTT. Translation: CASSPVAGYTGELFF.

V is TRBV19 and J is TRBJ1-5; D may be TRBD1 (6 bases). The CDR3 covers 19 residues. Trimming stripped 4 bases from V and 0 bases from J, with 22 bases between. The germline gives CDR1 LNHDA, CDR2 SQIVND (reference sequence). CDR3 amino acids: CASSTPQGRRTYSNQPQHF. In DNA form, the CDR3 reads TGTGCCAGTAGTACCCCTCAGGGGCGACGAACTTATAGCAATCAGCCCCAGCATTTT.

The chain is built from TRBV28 and TRBJ1-1, with a possible D match to TRBD1 (5 bases). The CDR3 length is 15 residues. Germline loops: CDR1 MDHEN, CDR2 SYDVKM. The V and J ends lost 2 bases and 1 base respectively, with 11 bases between them. In DNA, the CDR3 is TGTGCCAGCAGTTTAGGTTTTAGGGGGAACACTGAAGCTTTCTTT. Its protein is CASSLGFRGNTEAFF.

The rearrangement joins TRBV7-6 to TRBJ2-7, with a tentative D call TRBD1 (5 bases). The length of the CDR3 is 15 residues. Deletions cut 5 bases from V and 10 bases from J, with 24 bases between. In germline, CDR1 is SGHVS, CDR2 FNYEAQ. CDR3 region: CASSPGVQATIHQYF. In DNA form, the CDR3 reads TGTGCCAGCAGCCCCGGAGTACAGGCCACAATTCATCAGTACTTC. Supplemented by reference TRBV7-6 and TRBJ2-7, the full variable domain reads GAGVSQSPRYKVTKRGQDVALRCDPISGHVSLYWYRQALGQGPEFLTYFNYEAQQDKSGLPNDRFSAERPEGSISTLTIQRTEQRDSAMYRCASSPGVQATIHQYFGPGTRLTVT.

The rearrangement links TRBV2 to TRBJ1-5; 7 bases align to TRBD1. The CDR3 loop spans 12 amino acids. Germline V gene sequence: CDR1 SNHLY, CDR2 FYNNEI. The junction had 6 bases not matched to a gene; V was cut back by 6 bases and J by 10 bases. CDR3 in amino acids: CASSLQGGPQHF. DNA for the CDR3: TGTGCCAGCAGCCTCCAGGGGGGCCCCCAGCATTTT. Using reference TRBV2 and TRBJ1-5 for the parts outside the CDR3, the full variable domain is EPEVTQTPSHQVTQMGQEVILRCVPISNHLYFYWYRQILGQKVEFLVSFYNNEISEKSEIFDDQFSVERPDGSNFTLKIRSTKLEDSAMYFCASSLQGGPQHFGDGTRLSIL.

The chain carries TRBV6-5 and TRBJ1-2; D unclear. Trimming stripped 0 bases from V and 6 bases from J, with 17 bases between. This CDR3 spans 16 amino acids. Per the germline V gene, CDR1 is MNHEY and CDR2 is SVGAGI. The CDR3: CASSYSTIGQINGYTF. The CDR3 nucleotides are TGTGCCAGCAGTTACTCGACGATTGGGCAGATTAATGGCTACACCTTC.

The chain employs TRBV29-1 and TRBJ2-3, with a possible D match to TRBD1 (6 bases). V lost 1 base and J 10 bases, leaving 12 bases between the germline ends. Germline V gives CDR1 SQVTM, CDR2 ANQGSEA. The CDR3 runs to 12 residues. The CDR3 DNA follows: TGCAGCGTTGAAGCAGGACAGTCGGCGCAGTATTTT. This gives the protein CSVEAGQSAQYF.